The T cell receptor beta chain described here comes from a study of chemoradiotherapy in HPV16-positive cancers. Study at large: Functional T-cell assays on a couple of HPV16-positive patients' cells defined candidate HPV-specific clones and common TCR motifs.

Only in-frame clones appear in the TCRdb table, and some are missing; sequencing was by immunoSEQ multiplex PCR. The table lists roughly 15,000 clones, around 72% of them singletons. Germline values: CDR1 MDHEN, CDR2 SYDVKM. There are 13 residues in the CDR3. With 6 bases clipped from V and 6 bases from J, the junction kept 6 bases outside the gene matches. The rearrangement uses TRBV28 and TRBJ2-3; 7 bases are a match to TRBD1. The origin of this receptor is a human donor with HPV-associated anogenital cancer. Collection took place from a patient who underwent chemoradiotherapy. CDR3 residues: CASRRTGADTQYF. The CDR3 nucleotides read TGTGCCAGCAGACGAACAGGGGCCGATACGCAGTATTTT.